These T cell receptor beta chains were read from a single sample in a study of PD-1 blockade in classical Hodgkin lymphoma. Here immunoSEQ multiplex PCR was the method, and the copy in TCRdb shows in-frame clones only, minus some. The table has about 92,000 clones, 83% seen once. This sample comprised peripheral blood mononuclear cells (PBMCs), obtained before the fourth cycle of nivolumab. Receptors were obtained from a human donor with classical Hodgkin lymphoma. CDR3s include the opening cysteine and the closing phenylalanine or tryptophan. Each record gives: V gene, J gene, D gene, clone size, CDR3 DNA, CDR3 protein. D genes are given only for firm matches. Rows may omit the clone size; those that give it use once, few, many or a size class.

TRBV6-1	TRBJ1-2	.	.	TGTGCCAGCAGGCCTTTACAGGGAGCCTCTGGCTACACCTTC	CASRPLQGASGYTF
TRBV5-5	TRBJ2-2	.	few	TGTGCCAGCAGCCTCACCACCGGGGAGCTGTTTTTT	CASSLTTGELFF
TRBV12-5	TRBJ2-2	TRBD1	.	TGTGCTAGTGGTTTGGGGACAGGGGAGGCCGGGGAGCTGTTTTTT	CASGLGTGEAGELFF
TRBV30	TRBJ2-1	.	.	TGTGCCTGGGGGGCAGGGAATGAGCAGTTCTTC	CAWGAGNEQFF
TRBV5-1	TRBJ1-2	.	few	TGCGCCAGCAGCCCCGGACAGCCCACTAACTATGGCTACACCTTC	CASSPGQPTNYGYTF
TRBV29-1	TRBJ2-1	.	.	TGCAGCGTCAAACTAGTTCAACCTCTCAATGAGCAGTTCTTC	CSVKLVQPLNEQFF
TRBV2	TRBJ2-3	TRBD2	.	TGTGCCAGCAGCTCCATCGGGGGGAGGGCCCGCACAGATACGCAGTATTTT	CASSSIGGRARTDTQYF
TRBV4-3	TRBJ2-1	TRBD2	.	TGCGCCAGCAGCCAAGACCTACTAGCGGGCCACAATGAGCAGTTCTTC	CASSQDLLAGHNEQFF
TRBV6-1	TRBJ1-4	TRBD1	once	TGTGCCAGCAGTGAACGGAGGGGGCTTAGGGAAAAACTGTTTTTT	CASSERRGLREKLFF
TRBV5-8	TRBJ2-7	.	.	TGTGCCAGCAGCTTGGCGGGCTTCGCCCCTCCCTACGAGCAGTACTTC	CASSLAGFAPPYEQYF
TRBV30	TRBJ2-2	.	.	TGTGCCTCCTCTCTCTCCGTCGGCGGGGAGCTGTTTTTT	CASSLSVGGELFF
TRBV30	TRBJ2-4	.	.	TGTGCCTGGAGCCGGAGGGGGAGAAACATTCAGTACTTC	CAWSRRGRNIQYF
TRBV6-5	TRBJ2-2	TRBD2	.	TGTGCCAGCAGTTGGGGACTAGCGCCGAACACCGGGGAGCTGTTTTTT	CASSWGLAPNTGELFF
TRBV19	TRBJ1-4	TRBD1	once	TGTGCCAGTAGTCCCGGGACAGGCAATGAAAAACTGTTTTTT	CASSPGTGNEKLFF
TRBV5-5	TRBJ2-7	.	few	TGTGCCAGCAGCCCCGCGCCGGCTACCTACGAGCAGTACTTC	CASSPAPATYEQYF
TRBV5-1	TRBJ1-2	.	.	TGCGCCAGCAGCTTGGAGCAGGGCGGTGGCTACACCTTC	CASSLEQGGGYTF
TRBV7-6	TRBJ2-1	.	once	TGTGCCAGCAGCTTATCTCGCGGAAGCTCCTACAATGAGCAGTTCTTC	CASSLSRGSSYNEQFF
TRBV10-1	TRBJ2-7	.	.	TGCGCCAGCAGTGAAGGGACAAACTACGAGCAGTACTTC	CASSEGTNYEQYF
TRBV19	TRBJ1-5	TRBD1	.	TGTGCCAGTTCGGGACAGGGGGGTCAGCCCCAGCATTTT	CASSGQGGQPQHF
TRBV14	TRBJ2-2	.	.	TGTGCCAGCAGCCGGGCCAGGGGCGGGGAGCTGTTTTTT	CASSRARGGELFF
TRBV2	TRBJ2-3	.	once	TGTGCCAGCAGTTTCGTTATACCAGATACGCAGTATTTT	CASSFVIPDTQYF
TRBV5-5	TRBJ1-2	.	.	TGTGCCAGCAGCCTCGGACCCCCGGCGTATGGCTACACCTTC	CASSLGPPAYGYTF
TRBV11-2	TRBJ1-1	.	once	TGTGCCAGCAGCTTAGTTTTGGGGGTGTCGAACACTGAAGCTTTCTTT	CASSLVLGVSNTEAFF